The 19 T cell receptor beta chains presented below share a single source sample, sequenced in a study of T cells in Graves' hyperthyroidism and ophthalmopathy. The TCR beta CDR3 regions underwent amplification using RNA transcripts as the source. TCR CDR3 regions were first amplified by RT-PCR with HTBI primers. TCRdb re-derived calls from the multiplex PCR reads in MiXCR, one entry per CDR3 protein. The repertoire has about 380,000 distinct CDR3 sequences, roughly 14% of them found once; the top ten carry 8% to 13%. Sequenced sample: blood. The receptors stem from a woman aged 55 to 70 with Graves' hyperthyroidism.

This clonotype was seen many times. CDR3 sequence reads: CASSLVSGRPAFF. In DNA, the CDR3 is TGTGCCAGCAGCTTAGTCTCGGGGAGACCAGCTTTCTTT. The V call is TRBV7-2, the J call TRBJ1-1; D uncertain. V was shortened by 1 base and J by 10 bases, with 13 bases between the two germline ends. The germline CDR1 and CDR2 sequences are SGHTA and FQGNSA. CDR3 size: 13 residues.

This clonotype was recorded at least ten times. The CDR3 loop reads CASSSPPNNYGYTF. For the CDR3, the DNA is TGTGCCAGCAGCTCCCCCCCAAATAACTATGGCTACACCTTC. The V call is TRBV5-6, the J call TRBJ1-2; D ambiguous. This CDR3 spans 14 amino acids. Germline values: CDR1 SGHDT, CDR2 YYEEEE. Trimming cost V 3 bases and J 1 base, with 10 bases left between them.

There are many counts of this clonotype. The CDR3 sequence is CASKGQAANYGYTF. Here the CDR3 DNA reads TGTGCCAGCAAGGGCCAGGCAGCCAACTATGGCTACACCTTC. V usage is TRBV2 and J usage is TRBJ1-2; no reliable D call. Trimming removed 7 bases from V and 2 bases from J, with 14 bases in between. Germline V CDR1 and CDR2: SNHLY, FYNNEI. The CDR3 extends over 14 amino acids.

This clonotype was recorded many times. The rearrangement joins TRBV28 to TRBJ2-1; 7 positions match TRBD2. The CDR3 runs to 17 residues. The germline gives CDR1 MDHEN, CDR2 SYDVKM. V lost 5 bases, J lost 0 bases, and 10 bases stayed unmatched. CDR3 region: CASSPSLGGDSYNEQFF. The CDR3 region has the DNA TGTGCCAGCAGTCCCTCACTGGGGGGGGACTCCTACAATGAGCAGTTCTTC.

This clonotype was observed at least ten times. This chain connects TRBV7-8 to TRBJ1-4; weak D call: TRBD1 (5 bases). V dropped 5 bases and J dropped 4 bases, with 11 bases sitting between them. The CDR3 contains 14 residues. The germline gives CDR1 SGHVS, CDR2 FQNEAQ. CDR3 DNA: TGTGCCAGCAGCCAATCAGGGCGTAATGAAAAACTGTTTTTT. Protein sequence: CASSQSGRNEKLFF.

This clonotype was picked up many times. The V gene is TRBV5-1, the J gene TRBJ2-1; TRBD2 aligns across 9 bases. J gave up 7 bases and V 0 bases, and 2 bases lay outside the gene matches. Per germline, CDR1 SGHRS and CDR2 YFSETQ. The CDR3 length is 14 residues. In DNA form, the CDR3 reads TGCGCCAGCAGCTTGGGGACTAGCGAGAATGAGCAGTTCTTC. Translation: CASSLGTSENEQFF.

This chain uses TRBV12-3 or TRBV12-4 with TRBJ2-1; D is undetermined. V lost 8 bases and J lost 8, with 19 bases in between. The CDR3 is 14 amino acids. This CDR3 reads CASSPGLKGHEQFF. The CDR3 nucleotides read TGTGCCAGCTCACCGGGCCTAAAGGGCCATGAGCAGTTCTTC.

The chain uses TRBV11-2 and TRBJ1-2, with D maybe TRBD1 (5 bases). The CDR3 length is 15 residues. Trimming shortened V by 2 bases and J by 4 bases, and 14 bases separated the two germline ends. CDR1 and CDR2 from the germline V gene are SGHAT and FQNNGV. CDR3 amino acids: CASSLRQGGVYGYTF. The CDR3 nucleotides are TGTGCCAGCAGCTTAAGGCAGGGTGGGGTCTATGGCTACACCTTC.

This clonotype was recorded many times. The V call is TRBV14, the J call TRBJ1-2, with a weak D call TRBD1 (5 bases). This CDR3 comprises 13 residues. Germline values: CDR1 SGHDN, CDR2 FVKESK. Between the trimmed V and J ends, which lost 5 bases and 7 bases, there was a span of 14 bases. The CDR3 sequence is CASSSLGGFGYTF. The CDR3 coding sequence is TGTGCCAGCAGCTCTCTTGGGGGATTTGGCTACACCTTC. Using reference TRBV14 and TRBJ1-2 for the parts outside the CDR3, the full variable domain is EAGVTQFPSHSVIEKGQTVTLRCDPISGHDNLYWYRRVMGKEIKFLLHFVKESKQDESGMPNNRFLAERTGGTYSTLKVQPAELEDSGVYFCASSSLGGFGYTFGSGTRLTVV.

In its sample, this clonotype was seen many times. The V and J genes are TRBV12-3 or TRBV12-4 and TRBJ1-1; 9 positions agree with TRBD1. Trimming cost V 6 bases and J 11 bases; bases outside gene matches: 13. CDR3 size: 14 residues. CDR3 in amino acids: CASRNRGPNFRAFF. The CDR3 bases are TGTGCCAGCAGGAACAGGGGGCCGAACTTCCGGGCTTTCTTT.

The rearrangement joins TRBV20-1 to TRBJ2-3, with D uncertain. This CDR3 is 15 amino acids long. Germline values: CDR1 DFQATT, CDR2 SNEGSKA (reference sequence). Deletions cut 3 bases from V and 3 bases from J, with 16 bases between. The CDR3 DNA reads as TGCAGTGCTAGGACCGACGGAAGAGGAACAGATACGCAGTATTTT. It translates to CSARTDGRGTDTQYF.

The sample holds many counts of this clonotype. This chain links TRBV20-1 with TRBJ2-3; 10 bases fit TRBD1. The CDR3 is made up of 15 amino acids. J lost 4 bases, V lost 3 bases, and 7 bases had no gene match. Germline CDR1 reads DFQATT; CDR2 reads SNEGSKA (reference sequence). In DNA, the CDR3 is TGCAGTGCTAGTGGCCGGGACAGGGGCCCAGATACGCAGTATTTT. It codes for CSASGRDRGPDTQYF.

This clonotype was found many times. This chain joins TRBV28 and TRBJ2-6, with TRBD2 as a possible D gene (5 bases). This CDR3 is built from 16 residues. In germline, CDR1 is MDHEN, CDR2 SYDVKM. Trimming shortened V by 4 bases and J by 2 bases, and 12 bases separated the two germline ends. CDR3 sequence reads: CASSSFLRAGANVLTF. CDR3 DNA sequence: TGTGCCAGCAGTTCTTTCTTGAGGGCTGGGGCCAACGTCCTGACTTTC.

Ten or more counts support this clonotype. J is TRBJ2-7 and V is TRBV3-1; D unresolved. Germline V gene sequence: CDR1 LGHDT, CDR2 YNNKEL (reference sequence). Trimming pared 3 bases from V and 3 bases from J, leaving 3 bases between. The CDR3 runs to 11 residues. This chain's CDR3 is CASSHSYEQYF. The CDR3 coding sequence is TGTGCCAGCAGCCACAGCTACGAGCAGTACTTC.

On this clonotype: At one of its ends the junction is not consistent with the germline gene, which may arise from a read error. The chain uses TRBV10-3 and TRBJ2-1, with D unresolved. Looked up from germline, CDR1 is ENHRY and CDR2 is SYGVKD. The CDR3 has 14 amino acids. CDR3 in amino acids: CAISESVSSNEQFF. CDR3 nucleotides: TGTGCCATCAGTGAATCGGTCTCCTCCAATGAGCAGTTCTTC.

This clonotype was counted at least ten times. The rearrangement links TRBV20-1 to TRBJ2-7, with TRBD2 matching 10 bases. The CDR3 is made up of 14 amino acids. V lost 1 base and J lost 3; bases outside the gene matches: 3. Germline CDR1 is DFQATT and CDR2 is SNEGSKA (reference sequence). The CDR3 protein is CSARAASGSYEQYF. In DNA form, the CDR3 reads TGCAGTGCTAGAGCCGCTAGCGGGAGCTACGAGCAGTACTTC.

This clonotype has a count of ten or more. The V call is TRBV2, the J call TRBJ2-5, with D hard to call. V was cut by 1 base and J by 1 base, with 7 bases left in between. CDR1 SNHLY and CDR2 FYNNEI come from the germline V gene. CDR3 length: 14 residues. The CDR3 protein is CASSEGQTQETQYF. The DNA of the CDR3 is TGTGCCAGCAGTGAAGGTCAGACCCAAGAGACCCAGTACTTC.

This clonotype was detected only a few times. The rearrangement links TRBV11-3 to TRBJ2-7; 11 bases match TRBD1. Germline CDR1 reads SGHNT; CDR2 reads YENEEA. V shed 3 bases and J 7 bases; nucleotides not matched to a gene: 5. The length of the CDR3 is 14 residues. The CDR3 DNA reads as TGTGCCAGCAGCTTCCGGGACAGGGGGAGTGAGCAGTACTTC. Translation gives CASSFRDRGSEQYF.

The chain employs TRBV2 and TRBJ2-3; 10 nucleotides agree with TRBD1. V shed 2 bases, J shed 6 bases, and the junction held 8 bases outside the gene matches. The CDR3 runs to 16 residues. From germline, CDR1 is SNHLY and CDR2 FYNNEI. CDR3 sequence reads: CASSEFRDRGFDTQYF. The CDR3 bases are TGTGCCAGCAGTGAATTTAGGGACAGGGGTTTCGATACGCAGTATTTT. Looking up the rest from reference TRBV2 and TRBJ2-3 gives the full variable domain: EPEVTQTPSHQVTQMGQEVILRCVPISNHLYFYWYRQILGQKVEFLVSFYNNEISEKSEIFDDQFSVERPDGSNFTLKIRSTKLEDSAMYFCASSEFRDRGFDTQYFGPGTRLTVL.